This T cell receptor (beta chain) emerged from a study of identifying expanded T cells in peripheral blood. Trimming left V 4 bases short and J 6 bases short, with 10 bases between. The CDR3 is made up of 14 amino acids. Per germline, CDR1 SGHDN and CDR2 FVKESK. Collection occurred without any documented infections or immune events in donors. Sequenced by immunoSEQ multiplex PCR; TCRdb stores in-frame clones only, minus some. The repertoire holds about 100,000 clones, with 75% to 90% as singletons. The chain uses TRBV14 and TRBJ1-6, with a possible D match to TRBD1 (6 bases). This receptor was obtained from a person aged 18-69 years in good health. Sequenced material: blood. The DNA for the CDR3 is TGTGCCAGCAGCCGGGGACATCCTAATTCACCCCTCCACTTT. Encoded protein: CASSRGHPNSPLHF.